The TCR beta chain under discussion was sequenced for a study of blood T cell repertoires in COVID-19. Study-level background: Donors in the United States, Italy and Spain gave samples during acute or convalescent COVID-19. T cells, B-cell-depleted T cells, or PBMCs supplied cDNA or gDNA.

Per the germline V gene, CDR1 is LGHDT and CDR2 is YNNKEL (reference sequence). The CDR3 totals 15 residues. J was trimmed by 4 bases and V by 2 bases; bases with no gene match: 6. Authors' analysis steps: Researchers report that nucleated cell counts were estimated from reference gene primer amplification. The repertoire was sequenced with immunoSEQ multiplex PCR; TCRdb's copy has only in-frame clones and lacks some. The V and J calls and clone size come from that table; D and trimming were worked out from the DNA. The table has 86,000 or so clones, roughly four fifths seen once. The sequence was obtained from a woman of 80 years or more with acute or convalescent COVID-19. J is TRBJ1-2 and V is TRBV3-1 (or the pseudogene TRBV3-2), with TRBD1 matching 8 bases. The sample taken for sequencing was peripheral blood. The CDR3 spells CASSQQGARGYGYTF. CDR3 bases: TGTGCCAGCAGCCAACAGGGGGCGCGAGGCTATGGCTACACCTTC.